These 20 T cell receptor beta chains originate from one sample sequenced in a study of CD8+ T cells in alopecia areata. Isolated RNA was reverse transcribed into cDNA used as the sequencing template. Assay used: immunoSEQ multiplex PCR; TCRdb lists only in-frame clones, some missing. The sample consists of 150,000 to 250,000 clones, 58% of them appearing once. Treatment in this sample: oral pan-JAK inhibitor, 5-10 mg twice daily. Material: CD4+ T cells sorted from blood, obtained at week 24, from a patient treated with tofacitinib. The receptors were gathered from a human donor with alopecia areata.

The V gene is TRBV27, the J gene TRBJ1-1, with no clear D. Germline CDR1 reads MNHEY; CDR2 reads SMNVEV (reference sequence). There are 13 residues in the CDR3. Trimming removed 5 bases from V and 1 base from J, with 8 bases in between. The CDR3 coding sequence is TGTGCCAGCAGTGAACGGCCGAACACTGAAGCTTTCTTT. Protein sequence: CASSERPNTEAFF.

As to this clone: Distinct nucleotide sequences in the sample also encode this CDR3. The gene calls are TRBV7-2 and TRBJ2-5; possibly TRBD1 for D (6 bases). CDR1 is SGHTA, CDR2 FQGNSA, per germline. The CDR3 has 14 amino acids. The V end lost 1 base, the J end lost 4 bases, and 10 bases lay between the germline ends. For the CDR3, the DNA is TGTGCCAGCAGCTTAGGTGGGGGCGGAGAGACCCAGTACTTC. Its translation: CASSLGGGGETQYF.

The V call is TRBV9, the J call TRBJ2-5; D call uncertain. The CDR3 is 11 residues long. CDR1 is SGDLS and CDR2 is YYNGEE in the germline V gene. Trimming took 4 bases from V and 3 from J, leaving 4 bases between them. The CDR3 protein is CASSFEETQYF. CDR3 nucleotide sequence: TGTGCCAGCAGCTTTGAAGAGACCCAGTACTTC.

The chain has TRBV6-6 and TRBJ2-3, with D perhaps TRBD2 (6 bases). Trimming removed 2 bases from V and 3 bases from J, with 9 bases in between. The CDR3 has 14 residues. CDR1 MNHNY and CDR2 SVGAGI come from the germline V gene (reference sequence). This CDR3 is CASSYPGLTDTQYF. CDR3 DNA sequence: TGTGCCAGCAGTTACCCAGGACTAACAGATACGCAGTATTTT.

Written as DNA, the CDR3 is TGTGCCAGCAGCGAGGGACAGGGTACTTACGGCTACACCTTC. This codes for CASSEGQGTYGYTF. The V call is TRBV9, the J call TRBJ1-2, with 9 positions matching TRBD1. The CDR3 sequence is 14 residues long. The V segment lost 3 bases and the J segment 8 bases; nucleotides outside the gene matches: 8. Germline V gene lookup returns CDR1 SGDLS and CDR2 YYNGEE.

CDR3 in amino acids: CAWRAQGGRSNQPQHF. In DNA, the CDR3 is TGTGCCTGGAGGGCACAGGGAGGAAGGAGCAATCAGCCCCAGCATTTT. This rearrangement joins TRBV30 to TRBJ1-5, with D maybe TRBD1 (6 bases). V lost 3 bases, J lost 1 base, and 16 bases lay in between. In germline, CDR1 is GTSNPN, CDR2 SVGIG (reference sequence). CDR3 length equals 16 residues. Looking up the rest from reference TRBV30 and TRBJ1-5 gives the full variable domain: SQTIHQWPATLVQPVGSPLSLECTVEGTSNPNLYWYRQAAGRGLQLLFYSVGIGQISSEVPQNLSASRPQDRQFILSSKKLLLSDSGFYLCAWRAQGGRSNQPQHFGDGTRLSIL.

This clone has more than one count but fewer than ten. The chain is built from TRBV4-3 and TRBJ1-5; D perhaps matches TRBD1 (6 bases). Germline V gene sequence: CDR1 LGHNA, CDR2 YSLEER. The CDR3 totals 15 residues. Trimming pared 0 bases from V and 6 bases from J, leaving 12 bases between. CDR3 residues: CASSQDSGGGQPQHF. In DNA, the CDR3 is TGCGCCAGCAGCCAAGATTCGGGGGGCGGTCAGCCCCAGCATTTT.

This clone was counted between two and nine times. The chain joins TRBV6-6 to TRBJ1-2; D gene unclear. Deletions cut 0 bases from V and 7 bases from J, with 12 bases between. Germline assignment: CDR1 MNHNY and CDR2 SVGAGI (reference sequence). This CDR3 comprises 14 residues. CDR3 protein: CASSYSVGFGGYTF. CDR3 in DNA: TGTGCCAGCAGTTACTCCGTGGGGTTCGGTGGCTACACCTTC.

This sequence joins TRBV7-2 and TRBJ2-7; TRBD1 matches 7 bases. The germline V gene has CDR1 SGHTA and CDR2 FQGNSA. The CDR3 totals 15 residues. Unmatched junction bases numbered 11, after V lost 5 bases and J lost 4 bases. The CDR3, as DNA: TGTGCCAGCAGCCTCTTTGGGACAGCCGGGTACGAGCAGTACTTC. This gives the protein CASSLFGTAGYEQYF. Full variable domain (outside the CDR3, taken from reference TRBV7-2 and TRBJ2-7): GAGVSQSPSNKVTEKGKDVELRCDPISGHTALYWYRQSLGQGLEFLIYFQGNSAPDKSGLPSDRFSAERTGGSVSTLTIQRTQQEDSAVYLCASSLFGTAGYEQYFGPGTRLTVT.

This sequence joins TRBV13 and TRBJ1-1; TRBD1 matches at 9 bases. Germline CDR1 PRHDT, CDR2 FYEKMQ (reference sequence). The CDR3 totals 20 residues. V shed 1 base, J shed 1 base, and the junction held 16 bases outside the gene matches. The CDR3 loop is CASSLDVTGTGPLSNTEAFF. CDR3 coding DNA: TGTGCCAGCAGCTTAGACGTCACTGGGACAGGGCCGTTGTCGAACACTGAAGCTTTCTTT.

V gene TRBV7-9 combines with J gene TRBJ1-2, with 8 bases that match TRBD1. The CDR3 is 15 amino acids. CDR1 SEHNR and CDR2 FQNEAQ come from the germline V gene (reference sequence). V trimming: 2 bases; J trimming: 7 bases; junction bases outside the gene matches: 9. DNA for the CDR3: TGTGCCAGCAGCTTACAGGGGGCAATTAGGGCTGGCTACACCTTC. Protein product: CASSLQGAIRAGYTF.

V is TRBV29-1 and J is TRBJ2-3, with D perhaps given as TRBD1 or TRBD2 (5 bases each). Trimming took 7 bases from V and 0 from J, leaving 11 bases between them. CDR1 and CDR2 from the germline V gene are SQVTM and ANQGSEA. CDR3 size: 13 residues. The CDR3 DNA follows: TGCAGCGGCGAGGGGTATAGCACAGATACGCAGTATTTT. Protein: CSGEGYSTDTQYF.

The chain joins TRBV5-1 to TRBJ2-7; 10 nucleotides line up with TRBD2. Germline V gene data show CDR1 as SGHRS and CDR2 as YFSETQ. The V segment lost 0 bases and the J segment 5 bases; nucleotides outside the gene matches: 14. CDR3 length: 18 residues. CDR3 protein: CASSLEGGASGSLDEQYF. The CDR3 DNA reads as TGCGCCAGCAGCTTGGAGGGCGGGGCTAGCGGGAGTCTCGACGAGCAGTACTTC.

V gene TRBV6-5 combines with J gene TRBJ1-5, with a weak D call TRBD1 (5 bases). Germline loops: CDR1 MNHEY, CDR2 SVGAGI. Trimming cost V 6 bases and J 5 bases, with 17 bases left between them. This CDR3 region has 15 residues. CDR3 nucleotide sequence: TGTGCCAGCAGGGGACGGGGCCAGGGACATCAGCCCCAGCATTTT. Its protein is CASRGRGQGHQPQHF.

This clone came up a few times. The chain couples TRBV4-1 to TRBJ1-2, with unresolved D. V was pared by 0 bases and J by 8 bases, with 25 bases between. CDR1 and CDR2 from the germline V gene are MGHRA and YSYEKL. This CDR3 has 18 amino acids. This CDR3 is CASSQDFNGNPSLGGYTF. The CDR3 bases are TGCGCCAGCAGCCAAGATTTTAACGGTAACCCCTCTTTAGGGGGCTACACCTTC.

This chain links TRBV5-1 with TRBJ2-2; D is uncertain. V shed 0 bases and J shed 2 bases, with 8 bases lying between them. The CDR3 runs to 15 residues. The germline V gene has CDR1 SGHRS and CDR2 YFSETQ. The chain's CDR3 is CASSLDDTNTGELFF. In DNA, the CDR3 is TGCGCCAGCAGCTTGGACGACACCAACACCGGGGAGCTGTTTTTT.

This rearrangement joins TRBV4-2 to TRBJ1-1; D remains ambiguous. The CDR3 consists of 12 residues. Per the germline V gene, CDR1 is LGHNA and CDR2 is YNFKEQ. The V gene lost 0 bases and the J gene lost 5 bases, with 4 bases spanning the gap. The CDR3 loop is CASSQDRTEAFF. For the CDR3, the DNA is TGTGCCAGCAGCCAAGATAGGACTGAAGCTTTCTTT.

The chain combines TRBV6-5 with TRBJ1-6; D is possibly TRBD1 (5 bases). The CDR3 sequence is 12 residues long. Looked up from germline, CDR1 is MNHEY and CDR2 is SVGAGI. Trimming stripped 6 bases from V and 7 bases from J, with 7 bases between. CDR3 region: CASSPGNSPLHF. The CDR3 nucleotides are TGTGCCAGCAGCCCAGGGAATTCACCCCTCCACTTT.

The chain recombines TRBV4-3 with TRBJ1-1; D is ambiguous. Trimming cost V 0 bases and J 0 bases, with 11 bases left between them. The CDR3 extends over 16 amino acids. The V gene's germline CDR1 is LGHNA and CDR2 YSLEER. This chain's CDR3 is CASSQDGNRLNTEAFF. CDR3 DNA: TGCGCCAGCAGCCAAGATGGGAACCGCTTGAACACTGAAGCTTTCTTT.

The chain has TRBV6-6 and TRBJ2-1; 9 nucleotides line up with TRBD2. After removal of 4 bases from V and 6 bases from J, the junction contained 1 base not matched to a gene. The CDR3 runs to 13 residues. Per the germline V gene, CDR1 is MNHNY and CDR2 is SVGAGI (reference sequence). This CDR3 is CASSLTSGNEQFF. CDR3 nucleotide sequence: TGTGCCAGCAGTTTGACTAGCGGCAATGAGCAGTTCTTC.